The clone carrying this T cell receptor (beta chain) appeared once. The antigen is undetermined. The data stem from a study of T cell responses to AZD1222 COVID-19 vaccine. TCRdb's table, derived via immunoSEQ multiplex PCR, lists solely in-frame clones and lacks some. The table has 200,000 or so clones, 90% to 95% seen once. Study findings and constraints: Spike-wide vaccine-associated CD4 TCRs dominated at 160-218 and 743-854. After two AZD1222 doses, spike-specific TCR breadth and depth rose versus day 0.

This CDR3 is 13 amino acids long. The germline gives CDR1 LGHDT, CDR2 YNNKEL (reference sequence). The junction had 9 bases not matched to a gene; V was cut back by 8 bases and J by 8 bases. The chain joins TRBV3-1 (or the pseudogene TRBV3-2) to TRBJ2-4; TRBD2 matches 7 bases. The sample in question was peripheral blood, obtained 28 days after the second AZD1222 dose. The origin of this receptor is an adult who received the AZD1222 COVID-19 vaccine. CDR3 protein: CASGARGGDIQYF. CDR3 nucleotide sequence: TGTGCCAGCGGGGCCCGCGGGGGAGACATTCAGTACTTC.